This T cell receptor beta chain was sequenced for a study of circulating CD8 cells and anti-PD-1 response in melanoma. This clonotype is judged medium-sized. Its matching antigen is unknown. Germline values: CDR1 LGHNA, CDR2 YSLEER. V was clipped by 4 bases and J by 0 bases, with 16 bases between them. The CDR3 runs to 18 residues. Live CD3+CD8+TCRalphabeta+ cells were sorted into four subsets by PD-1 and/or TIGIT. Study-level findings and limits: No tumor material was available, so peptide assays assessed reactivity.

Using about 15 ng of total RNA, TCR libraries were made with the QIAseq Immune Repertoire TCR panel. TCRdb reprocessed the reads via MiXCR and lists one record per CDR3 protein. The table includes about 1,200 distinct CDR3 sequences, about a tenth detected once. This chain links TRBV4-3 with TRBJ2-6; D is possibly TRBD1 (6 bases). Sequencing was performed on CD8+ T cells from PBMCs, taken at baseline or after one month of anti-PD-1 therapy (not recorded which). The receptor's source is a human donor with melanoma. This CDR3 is CASSPSTGSISGANVLTF. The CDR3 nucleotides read TGCGCCAGCAGCCCGTCTACAGGGTCTATCTCTGGGGCCAACGTCCTGACTTTC.